The 10 T cell receptor beta chains in this list originate from one sample, sequenced in a study of regulatory T cells in long-lasting Graves disease. Building the TCR beta libraries relied on iRepertoire HTBI primers, and CDR3 regions underwent Arm-PCR. Each CDR3 protein is one row after TCRdb ran MiXCR on the multiplex PCR reads. The data hold about 450,000 distinct CDR3 sequences, with 14% observed a single time. The sample's time point: newly diagnosed GD, antithyroid drugs for less than 3 months. RNA extracted from PBMCs served as the sequencing template. This sample also appeared in a second study, on T cells in Graves' hyperthyroidism and ophthalmopathy.

The sequencing here drew on peripheral blood mononuclear cells (PBMCs), taken at new diagnosis, from a patient treated with antithyroid drugs. These receptor sequences come from a woman between 50 and 59 years old with Graves disease.

This clonotype was found many times. The chain carries TRBV12-3 or TRBV12-4 and TRBJ1-1; 7 bases fit TRBD1. The CDR3 contains 12 residues. V shed 10 bases and J 11 bases; nucleotides not matched to a gene: 13. CDR3 residues: CANRTGSAWAFF. The DNA of the CDR3 is TGTGCCAATCGGACAGGATCGGCGTGGGCTTTCTTT.

This clonotype has at least ten counts. The rearrangement joins TRBV7-9 to TRBJ2-2, with TRBD1 matching 8 bases. Germline CDR1 and CDR2: SEHNR and FQNEAQ (reference sequence). With V trimmed by 4 bases and J by 0 bases, 1 base remained unmatched. CDR3 size: 15 residues. The CDR3 region has the DNA TGTGCCAGCAGCTCGGGACAGGCGAACACCGGGGAGCTGTTTTTT. Its translation is CASSSGQANTGELFF. The full variable domain, its missing parts supplied by reference TRBV7-9 and TRBJ2-2, is DTGVSQNPRHKITKRGQNVTFRCDPISEHNRLYWYRQTLGQGPEFLTYFQNEAQLEKSRLLSDRFSAERPKGSFSTLEIQRTEQGDSAMYLCASSSGQANTGELFFGEGSRLTVL.

This clonotype was recorded a few times. The CDR3 sequence is CASSTWGEEGETQYF. The DNA for the CDR3 is TGTGCCAGCAGCACTTGGGGGGAGGAAGGAGAGACCCAGTACTTC. The chain joins TRBV9 to TRBJ2-5, with D possibly matching TRBD2 (6 bases). The germline V gene encodes CDR1 SGDLS and CDR2 YYNGEE. V was pared by 4 bases and J by 4 bases, with 17 bases between. The CDR3 spans 15 residues.

The sample holds a few counts of this clonotype. V and J are TRBV7-3 and TRBJ2-7; TRBD2 aligns across 11 bases. The germline V gene encodes CDR1 SGHTA and CDR2 FQGTGA. The ends lost 5 bases at V and 1 base at J; junction bases unmatched: 7. CDR3 size: 16 residues. The CDR3 DNA reads TGTGCCAGCAGCACAACTAGCGGGAGTGGGTCCTACGAGCAGTACTTC. Encoded protein: CASSTTSGSGSYEQYF.

This clonotype was observed at least ten times. The genes are TRBV2 and TRBJ1-6; no clear D gene. The V gene's germline CDR1 is SNHLY and CDR2 FYNNEI. This CDR3 contains 14 residues. V shed 4 bases and J shed 6 bases, with 10 bases lying between them. The chain's CDR3 is CASSGQLGNSPLHF. DNA of the CDR3: TGTGCCAGCAGTGGACAACTGGGTAATTCACCCCTCCACTTT.

The chain has TRBV5-6 and TRBJ2-3; D gene uncertain. The CDR3 contains 16 residues. CDR1 and CDR2 (germline): SGHDT, YYEEEE. The V end lost 0 bases, the J end lost 5 bases, and 16 bases lay between the germline ends. CDR3 sequence reads: CASSLVLVGGGDTQYF. The CDR3 nucleotides read TGTGCCAGCAGCTTGGTCTTGGTAGGCGGTGGAGATACGCAGTATTTT.

This sequence joins TRBV28 and TRBJ2-7, with D possibly being TRBD2 (6 bases). Germline CDR1 and CDR2: MDHEN and SYDVKM. Trimming left V 8 bases short and J 3 bases short, with 11 bases between. This CDR3 is built from 12 residues. Here the CDR3 reads CASRGTYYEQYF. In DNA, the CDR3 is TGTGCCAGCCGCGGGACCTACTACGAGCAGTACTTC. The full variable domain, rest sourced from reference TRBV28 and TRBJ2-7, is DVKVTQSSRYLVKRTGEKVFLECVQDMDHENMFWYRQDPGLGLRLIYFSYDVKMKEKGDIPEGYSVSREKKERFSLILESASTNQTSMYLCASRGTYYEQYFGPGTRLTVT.

This clonotype appeared many times. The rearrangement uses TRBV28 and TRBJ2-3; 10 bases line up with TRBD2. In germline, CDR1 is MDHEN, CDR2 SYDVKM. J was trimmed by 2 bases and V by 6 bases; bases with no gene match: 8. The length of the CDR3 is 16 residues. As DNA, the CDR3 is TGTGCCAGCAGCGATGATAGCGGGAGGACCACAGATACGCAGTATTTT. Amino acid sequence: CASSDDSGRTTDTQYF.

On this clonotype: A much larger clonotype is one base distant, so this may be a read error. This CDR3 fails to terminate in the conserved phenylalanine or tryptophan, so it likely reflects a read error. For the CDR3, the DNA is TGCGCCAGCAGCTTACAGGGGGGTTTTAGCACAGATACGCAGTATTCT. Residues: CASSLQGGFSTDTQYS. This chain uses TRBV5-1 with TRBJ2-3, with 8 positions matching TRBD1. The CDR3 runs 16 residues. V lost 2 bases, J lost 0 bases, and 5 bases stayed unmatched. Germline V CDR1 and CDR2: SGHRS, YFSETQ.

This clonotype was detected many times. The rearrangement joins TRBV12-5 to TRBJ2-1; TRBD2 agrees at 9 bases. The CDR3 consists of 15 residues. Germline trimming cut 5 bases from V and 6 bases from J; bases unmatched to any gene: 8. In germline, CDR1 is LGHNT, CDR2 FRNRAP. The CDR3 reads CASGRGLAGGNEQFF. DNA of the CDR3: TGTGCTAGTGGTAGGGGACTAGCTGGGGGCAATGAGCAGTTCTTC.